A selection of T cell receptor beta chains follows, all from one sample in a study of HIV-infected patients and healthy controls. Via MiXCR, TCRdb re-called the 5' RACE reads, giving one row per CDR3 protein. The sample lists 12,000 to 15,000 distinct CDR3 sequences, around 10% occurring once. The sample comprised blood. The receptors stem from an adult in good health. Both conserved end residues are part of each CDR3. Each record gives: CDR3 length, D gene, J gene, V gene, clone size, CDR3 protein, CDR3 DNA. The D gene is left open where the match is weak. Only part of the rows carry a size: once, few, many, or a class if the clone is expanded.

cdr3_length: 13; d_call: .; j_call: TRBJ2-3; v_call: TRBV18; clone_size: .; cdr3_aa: CASSPPSEYTQYF; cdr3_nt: TGTGCCAGCTCACCGCCTAGCGAATATACGCAGTATTTT
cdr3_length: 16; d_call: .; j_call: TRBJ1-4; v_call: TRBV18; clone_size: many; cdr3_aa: CASSPRGGGSNEKLFF; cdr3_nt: TGTGCCAGCTCACCACGGGGTGGAGGCTCGAATGAAAAACTGTTTTTT
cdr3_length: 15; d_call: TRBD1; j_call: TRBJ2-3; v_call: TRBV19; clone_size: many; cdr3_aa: CASRSGQGRTDTQYF; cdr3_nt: TGTGCCAGTAGATCGGGACAGGGCCGCACAGATACGCAGTATTTT
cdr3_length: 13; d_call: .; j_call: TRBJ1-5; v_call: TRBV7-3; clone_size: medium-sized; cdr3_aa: CASSLGPNQPQHF; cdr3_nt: TGTGCCAGCAGCTTAGGGCCAAATCAGCCCCAGCATTTT
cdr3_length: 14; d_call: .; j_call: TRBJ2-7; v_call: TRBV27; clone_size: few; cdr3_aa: CASRLGQRGAEQYF; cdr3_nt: TGTGCCAGCAGACTCGGACAGAGAGGTGCCGAGCAGTACTTC
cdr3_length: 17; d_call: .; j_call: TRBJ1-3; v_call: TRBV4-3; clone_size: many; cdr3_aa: CASSRSRPGSSGNTIYF; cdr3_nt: TGCGCCAGCAGCCGATCTCGCCCGGGGTCCTCTGGAAACACCATATATTTT
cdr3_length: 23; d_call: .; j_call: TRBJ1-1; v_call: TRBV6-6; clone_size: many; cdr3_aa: CAIHLHGPDAGFPPSESNTEAFF; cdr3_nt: TGTGCCATACACCTACACGGGCCTGACGCGGGGTTCCCCCCCAGCGAGTCGAACACTGAAGCTTTCTTT
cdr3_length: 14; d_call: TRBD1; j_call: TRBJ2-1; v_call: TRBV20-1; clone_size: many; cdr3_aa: CSGTGESSYNEQFF; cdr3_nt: TGCAGTGGTACAGGGGAGAGCTCCTACAATGAGCAGTTCTTC
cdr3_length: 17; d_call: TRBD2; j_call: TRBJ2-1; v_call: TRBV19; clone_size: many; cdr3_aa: CASSARTSGIRANEQFF; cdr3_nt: TGTGCCAGTAGTGCCCGGACTAGCGGGATCAGGGCCAATGAGCAGTTCTTC
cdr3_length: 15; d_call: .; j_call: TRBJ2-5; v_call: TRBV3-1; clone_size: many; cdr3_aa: CASARTEAGSGTQYF; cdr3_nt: TGTGCCAGCGCCAGGACAGAAGCGGGGTCGGGGACCCAGTACTTC
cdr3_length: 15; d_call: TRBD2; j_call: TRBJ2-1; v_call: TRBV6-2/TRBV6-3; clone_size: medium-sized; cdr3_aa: CASSSPGLAGNEQFF; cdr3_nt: TGTGCCAGCAGTTCTCCGGGACTAGCGGGGAATGAGCAGTTCTTC
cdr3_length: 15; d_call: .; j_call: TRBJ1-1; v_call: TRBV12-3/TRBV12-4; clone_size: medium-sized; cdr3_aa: CASSSYFFVETEAFF; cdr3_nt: TGTGCCAGCAGCTCCTATTTTTTCGTGGAGACTGAAGCTTTCTTT
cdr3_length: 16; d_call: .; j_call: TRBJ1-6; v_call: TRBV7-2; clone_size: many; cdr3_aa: CASSLLLGSANSPLHF; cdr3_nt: TGTGCCAGCAGCCTGCTCTTAGGGTCAGCTAATTCACCCCTCCACTTT
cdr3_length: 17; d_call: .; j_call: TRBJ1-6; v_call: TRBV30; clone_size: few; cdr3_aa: CAWSVLDGGQDGSPLHF; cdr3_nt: TGTGCCTGGAGTGTATTGGATGGGGGACAAGACGGTTCACCCCTCCACTTT
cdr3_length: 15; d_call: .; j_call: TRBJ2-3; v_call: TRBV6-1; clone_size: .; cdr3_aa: CASSENEPGGDTQYF; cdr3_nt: TGTGCCAGCAGCGAAAATGAGCCTGGGGGAGATACGCAGTATTTT
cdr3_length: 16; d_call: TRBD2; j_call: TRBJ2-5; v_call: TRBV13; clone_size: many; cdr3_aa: CASSLGAGAFQETQYF; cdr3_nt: TGTGCCAGCAGCTTAGGAGCGGGAGCCTTCCAAGAGACCCAGTACTTC
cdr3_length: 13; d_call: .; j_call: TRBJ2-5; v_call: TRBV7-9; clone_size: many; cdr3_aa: CASSLASRGTQYF; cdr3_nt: TGTGCCAGCAGCTTAGCGAGCCGGGGGACCCAGTACTTC